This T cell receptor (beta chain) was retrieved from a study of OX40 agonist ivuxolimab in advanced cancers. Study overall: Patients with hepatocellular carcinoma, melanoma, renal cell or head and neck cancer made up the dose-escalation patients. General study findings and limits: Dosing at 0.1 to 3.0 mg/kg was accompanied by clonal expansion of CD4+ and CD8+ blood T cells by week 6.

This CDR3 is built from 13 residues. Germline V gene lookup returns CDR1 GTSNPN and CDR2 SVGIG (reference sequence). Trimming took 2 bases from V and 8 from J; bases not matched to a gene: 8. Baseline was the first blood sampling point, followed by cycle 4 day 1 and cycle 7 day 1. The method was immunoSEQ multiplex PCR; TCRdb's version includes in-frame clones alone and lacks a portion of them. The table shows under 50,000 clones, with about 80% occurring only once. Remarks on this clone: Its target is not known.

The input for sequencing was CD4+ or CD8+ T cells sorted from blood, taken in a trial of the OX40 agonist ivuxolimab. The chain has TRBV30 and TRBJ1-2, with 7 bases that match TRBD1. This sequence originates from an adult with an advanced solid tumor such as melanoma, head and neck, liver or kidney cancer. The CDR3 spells CAWSKDRMGGYTF. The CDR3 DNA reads TGTGCCTGGAGTAAGGACAGGATGGGCGGCTACACCTTC.